This record covers a single T cell receptor (beta chain). This record comes from a study of control samples from healthy donors and cancer patients. Profiling relied on immunoSEQ multiplex PCR, and the TCRdb table lists in-frame clones only, not all of them. Of about 94,000 clones listed, 90% are singletons. Germline CDR1 reads SGHRS; CDR2 reads YFSETQ. The CDR3 has 13 residues. Trimming removed 5 bases from V and 3 bases from J, with 11 bases in between. The sample was blood. The sequence derives from a young woman in good health. The gene calls are TRBV5-1 and TRBJ1-1; tentatively, D is TRBD1 (5 bases). The CDR3 reads CASSEGPDTEAFF. CDR3 nucleotide sequence: TGCGCCAGCAGTGAGGGGCCCGACACTGAAGCTTTCTTT.